The clone carrying this TCR beta chain was recorded many times. Each TRB amplification used roughly 220-550 ng of genomic DNA from blood. Multiplex PCR with BIOMED2 TRB-A/B primer pools amplified TRB rearrangements. Each CDR3 protein gets one entry after TCRdb re-called the multiplex PCR reads with MiXCR. Counted here are 13,000 to 15,000 distinct CDR3 sequences, less than 35% occurring once; the ten biggest clones make up 5.5% to 8.5%. The V end lost 0 bases, the J end lost 11 bases, and 14 bases lay between the germline ends. The germline CDR1 and CDR2 sequences are MNHEY and SVGAGI. There are 13 residues in the CDR3. The sample belongs to a study of T and B cells in COVID-19 patients.

The rearrangement links TRBV6-5 to TRBJ2-7, with D unresolved. Sequenced sample: blood. This receptor was obtained from a human donor who had recovered from COVID-19. DNA of the CDR3: TGTGCCAGCAGTTACTCCCCCGGGCGAAGGGAGTACTTC. Translated: CASSYSPGRREYF.